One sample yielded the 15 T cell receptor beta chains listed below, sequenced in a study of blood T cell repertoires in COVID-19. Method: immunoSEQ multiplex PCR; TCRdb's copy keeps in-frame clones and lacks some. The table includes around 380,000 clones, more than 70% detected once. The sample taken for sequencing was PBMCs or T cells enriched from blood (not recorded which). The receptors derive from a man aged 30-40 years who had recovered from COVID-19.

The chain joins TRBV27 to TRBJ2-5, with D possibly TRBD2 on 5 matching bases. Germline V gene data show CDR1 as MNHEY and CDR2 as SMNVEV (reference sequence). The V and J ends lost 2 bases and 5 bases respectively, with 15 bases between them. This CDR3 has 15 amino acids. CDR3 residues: CASSLAGQELETQYF. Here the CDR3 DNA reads TGTGCCAGCAGTTTAGCGGGTCAGGAGTTGGAGACCCAGTACTTC.

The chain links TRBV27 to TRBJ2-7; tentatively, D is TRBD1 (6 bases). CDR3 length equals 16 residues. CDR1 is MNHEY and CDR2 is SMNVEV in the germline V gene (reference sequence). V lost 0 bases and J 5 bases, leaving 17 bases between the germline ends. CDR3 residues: CASSLSTRGRADEQYF. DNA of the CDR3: TGTGCCAGCAGTTTATCCACCAGGGGCAGGGCCGACGAGCAGTACTTC.

The CDR3 nucleotides read TGTGCCAGCAGCGCGCCGGGTCGGAACGAGCAGTACTTC. It yields the protein CASSAPGRNEQYF. The rearrangement joins TRBV7-6 to TRBJ2-7; D not resolved. CDR3 length: 13 amino acids. Germline CDR1 is SGHVS and CDR2 is FNYEAQ. V was trimmed by 5 bases and J by 5 bases, leaving 13 bases between them.

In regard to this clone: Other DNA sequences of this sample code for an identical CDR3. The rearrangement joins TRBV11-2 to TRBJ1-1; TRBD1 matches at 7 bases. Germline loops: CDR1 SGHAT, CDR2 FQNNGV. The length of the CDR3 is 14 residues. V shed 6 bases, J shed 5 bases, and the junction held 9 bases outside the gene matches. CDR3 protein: CASSLRGRGTEAFF. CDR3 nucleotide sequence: TGTGCCAGCAGTTTAAGGGGGCGAGGAACTGAAGCTTTCTTT.

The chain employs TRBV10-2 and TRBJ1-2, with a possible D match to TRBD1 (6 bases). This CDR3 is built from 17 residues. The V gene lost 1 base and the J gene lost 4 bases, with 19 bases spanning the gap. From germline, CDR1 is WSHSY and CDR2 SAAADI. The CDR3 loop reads CASSEFPMTTGLYGYTF. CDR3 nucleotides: TGCGCCAGCAGTGAGTTCCCCATGACGACAGGACTCTATGGCTACACCTTC.

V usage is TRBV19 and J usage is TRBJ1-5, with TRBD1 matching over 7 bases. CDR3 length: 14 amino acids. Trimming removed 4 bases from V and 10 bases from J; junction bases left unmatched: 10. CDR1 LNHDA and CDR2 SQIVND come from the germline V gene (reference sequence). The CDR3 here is CASSSRVEGAPQHF. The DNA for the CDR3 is TGTGCCAGTAGTAGCCGAGTAGAGGGGGCCCCCCAGCATTTT.

The CDR3 loop reads CASTSWFNPHGTEAFF. The CDR3 DNA sequence: TGTGCCAGCACTAGTTGGTTTAACCCCCATGGCACTGAAGCTTTCTTT. The chain has TRBV28 and TRBJ1-1, with D uncertain. Trimming removed 7 bases from V and 4 bases from J, with 22 bases in between. The CDR3 is made up of 16 amino acids. Germline CDR1 MDHEN, CDR2 SYDVKM.

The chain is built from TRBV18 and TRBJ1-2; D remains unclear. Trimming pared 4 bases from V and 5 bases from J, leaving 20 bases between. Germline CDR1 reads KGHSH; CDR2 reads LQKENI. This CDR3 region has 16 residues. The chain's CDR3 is CASSHTDTSGVYGYTF. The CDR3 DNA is TGTGCCAGCTCACACACGGATACCTCCGGGGTATATGGCTACACCTTC.

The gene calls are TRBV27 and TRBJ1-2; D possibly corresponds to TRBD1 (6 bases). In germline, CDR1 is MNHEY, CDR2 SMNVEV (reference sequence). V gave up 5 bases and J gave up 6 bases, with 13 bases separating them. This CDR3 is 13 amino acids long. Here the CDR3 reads CASSPPTGHGYTF. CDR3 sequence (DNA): TGTGCCAGCAGTCCACCCACAGGGCATGGCTACACCTTC.

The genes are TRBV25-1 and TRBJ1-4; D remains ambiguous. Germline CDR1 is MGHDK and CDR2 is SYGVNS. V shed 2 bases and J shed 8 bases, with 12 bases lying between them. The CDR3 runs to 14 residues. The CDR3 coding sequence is TGTGCCAGCAGTGAAATTCAGGACTGGGAAAAACTGTTTTTT. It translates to CASSEIQDWEKLFF.

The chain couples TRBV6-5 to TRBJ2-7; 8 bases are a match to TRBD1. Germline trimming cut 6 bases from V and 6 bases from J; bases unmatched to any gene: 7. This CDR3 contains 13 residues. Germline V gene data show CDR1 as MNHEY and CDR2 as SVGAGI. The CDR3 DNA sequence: TGTGCCAGCAGCCTGGGACAGGACGGCGAGCAGTACTTC. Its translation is CASSLGQDGEQYF.

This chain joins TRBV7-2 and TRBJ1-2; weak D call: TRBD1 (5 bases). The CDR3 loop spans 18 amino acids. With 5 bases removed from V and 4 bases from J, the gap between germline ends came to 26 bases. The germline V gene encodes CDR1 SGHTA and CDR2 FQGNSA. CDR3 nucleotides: TGTGCCAGCAGCGAATTAGGACCCCTCAGGGATACCAGCTATGGCTACACCTTC. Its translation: CASSELGPLRDTSYGYTF.

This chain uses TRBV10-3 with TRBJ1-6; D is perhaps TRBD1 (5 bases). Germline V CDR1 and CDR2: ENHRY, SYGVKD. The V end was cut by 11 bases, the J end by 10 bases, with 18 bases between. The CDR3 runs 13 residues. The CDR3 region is CASQGPVSSPLHF. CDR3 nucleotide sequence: TGTGCCTCTCAGGGTCCCGTCTCCTCACCCCTCCACTTT.

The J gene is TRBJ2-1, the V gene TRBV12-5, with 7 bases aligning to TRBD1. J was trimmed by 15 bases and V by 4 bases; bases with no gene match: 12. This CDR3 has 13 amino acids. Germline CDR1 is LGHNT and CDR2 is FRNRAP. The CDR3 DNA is TGTGCTAGTGGTTCCCAAGGACAGGCCGGGGCGTTCTTC. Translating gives CASGSQGQAGAFF.

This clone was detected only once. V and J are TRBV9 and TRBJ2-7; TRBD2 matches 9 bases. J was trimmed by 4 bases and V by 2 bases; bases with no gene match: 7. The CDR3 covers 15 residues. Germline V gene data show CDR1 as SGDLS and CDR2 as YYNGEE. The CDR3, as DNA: TGTGCCAGCAGCGTTGGCGGGGGGGATTTTTACGAGCAGTACTTC. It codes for CASSVGGGDFYEQYF.